The rows below give T cell receptor beta chains drawn from one sample of a study of shared clonotypes between healthy human individuals. Sequencing was performed with immunoSEQ multiplex PCR; in TCRdb, only in-frame clones are kept and a portion is missing. Among 900,000 to 1,200,000 clones listed, more than 75% were seen once. Sequencing was carried out using memory CD4+ T cells from PBMCs. Every receptor here comes from a man aged 18 to 35 in good health. Some clones in this sample may be carry-over from other donors' samples. Both conserved end residues are part of each CDR3. The D gene is left open where the match is weak. Clone size, where shown, is once, few, many, or a class for clones that have expanded.

>TRBJ2-3|TRBV7-2|once|-
CASVWDHLTDTQYF
TGTGCCAGCGTATGGGACCACCTCACAGATACGCAGTATTTT
>TRBJ1-2|TRBV14|few|-
CASRPTDRSYGYTF
TGTGCCAGCAGGCCAACTGACAGGAGCTATGGCTACACCTTC
>TRBJ2-3|TRBV14|-|-
CATASGGGLGTQYF
TGTGCCACAGCCAGCGGAGGGGGCCTTGGTACGCAGTATTTT
>TRBJ2-2|TRBV7-9|-|TRBD1
CATGGRTRDTGELFF
TGTGCTACAGGGGGGAGGACGCGGGACACCGGGGAGCTGTTTTTT
>TRBJ2-7|TRBV27|-|-
CASSFRGAGSYEQYF
TGTGCCAGCAGTTTTCGGGGGGCGGGATCCTACGAGCAGTACTTC
>TRBJ1-4|TRBV29-1|-|-
CSAFSSGEGEKLFF
TGCAGCGCATTTAGCTCAGGGGAGGGTGAAAAACTGTTTTTT
>TRBJ2-5|TRBV4-3|-|-
CASSQDRSQGGETQYF
TGCGCCAGCAGCCAAGATAGGTCACAGGGTGGGGAGACCCAGTACTTC
>TRBJ2-7|TRBV5-1|-|-
CASSDTYEQYF
TGCGCCAGCAGCGACACCTACGAGCAGTACTTC
>TRBJ1-4|TRBV14|-|-
CASSQDFGAGANEKLFF
TGTGCCAGCAGCCAAGATTTCGGGGCAGGAGCTAATGAAAAACTGTTTTTT
>TRBJ2-2|TRBV4-1|-|-
CASSQVDMGITGELFF
TGCGCCAGCAGCCAAGTCGATATGGGGATCACCGGGGAGCTGTTTTTT
>TRBJ1-5|TRBV7-3|-|-
CASSLQPDQPQHF
TGTGCCAGCAGCTTACAACCCGATCAGCCCCAGCATTTT
>TRBJ2-1|TRBV5-4|once|TRBD1
CASRRPGQGVNEQFF
TGTGCCAGCAGACGACCGGGACAGGGTGTGAATGAGCAGTTCTTC
>TRBJ2-1|TRBV18|-|TRBD2
CASSPSGLVAGNEQFF
TGTGCCAGCTCACCCTCGGGACTAGTGGCCGGGAATGAGCAGTTCTTC
>TRBJ1-5|TRBV6-5|-|-
CASSSFDQPQHF
TGTGCCAGCAGTTCATTCGATCAGCCCCAGCATTTT
>TRBJ2-3|TRBV9|-|TRBD2
CASSGSLTSGGTDTQYF
TGTGCCAGCAGCGGATCACTGACTAGCGGGGGCACAGATACGCAGTATTTT
>TRBJ1-1|TRBV4-3|few|-
CASSQREGFEINTEAFF
TGCGCCAGCAGCCAAAGGGAGGGTTTCGAGATCAACACTGAAGCTTTCTTT
>TRBJ2-7|TRBV5-1|-|-
CASSYRDGPYEQYF
TGCGCCAGCAGCTACCGGGACGGGCCCTACGAGCAGTACTTC
>TRBJ2-7|TRBV28|-|-
CASRSVGLSEQYF
TGTGCCAGCAGGTCTGTGGGTCTCTCAGAGCAGTACTTC
>TRBJ2-3|TRBV5-1|-|TRBD2
CASRLAGVTDTQYF
TGCGCCAGCCGGCTAGCGGGAGTCACAGATACGCAGTATTTT
>TRBJ2-1|TRBV28|-|TRBD2
CASSLGGSGTGEQFF
TGTGCCAGCAGTTTAGGGGGGAGCGGGACGGGTGAGCAGTTCTTC